Sequencing of this T cell receptor (beta chain) was carried out in a study of technical replicates of blood from a few donors. Sequencing used immunoSEQ multiplex PCR; TCRdb keeps in-frame clones, though not all of them. The sample lists 65,000 to 80,000 clones, around 90% seen once, with 0.39% in the top ten. Trimming took off 5 bases at V and 1 base at J, with 8 bases between the two ends. The CDR3 is 13 amino acids. The germline V gene has CDR1 MGHRA and CDR2 YSYEKL. Material: T cells isolated from PBMCs. The sequence derives from a human donor in good health. J is TRBJ1-1 and V is TRBV4-1, with D maybe TRBD1 (6 bases). CDR3 residues: CASSIRGNTEAFF. The CDR3 nucleotides are TGCGCCAGCAGCATCAGGGGGAACACTGAAGCTTTCTTT.